This entry lists 31 T cell receptor beta chains sequenced from one sample in a study of blood T cell repertoires in COVID-19. Sequencing was performed with immunoSEQ multiplex PCR; in TCRdb, only in-frame clones are kept and a portion is missing. The sample has almost 400,000 clones; under 90% are singletons. Sequencing was carried out using PBMCs or T cells enriched from blood (not recorded which). All receptors come from a woman aged 30 to 39 who had recovered from COVID-19.

This sequence joins TRBV30 and TRBJ2-6, with 11 bases aligning to TRBD1. The germline V gene has CDR1 GTSNPN and CDR2 SVGIG (reference sequence). The length of the CDR3 is 18 residues. Trimming removed 5 bases from V and 1 base from J; junction bases left unmatched: 10. The CDR3 DNA follows: TGTGCCTGGTGGGGACAGGGGGACGTCTCATCTGGGGCCAACGTCCTGACTTTC. This encodes CAWWGQGDVSSGANVLTF.

The gene calls are TRBV19 and TRBJ1-5; D is possibly TRBD1 (5 bases). The V and J ends lost 6 bases and 7 bases respectively, with 10 bases between them. CDR3 length: 12 residues. Germline CDR1 is LNHDA and CDR2 is SQIVND (reference sequence). CDR3 region: CASRHRGQPQHF. CDR3 DNA sequence: TGTGCCAGTAGGCACCGGGGGCAGCCCCAGCATTTT.

V is TRBV29-1 and J is TRBJ1-2; D is uncertain. The CDR3 has 12 amino acids. Deletions cut 8 bases from V and 8 bases from J, with 18 bases between. The germline CDR1 and CDR2 sequences are SQVTM and ANQGSEA. In DNA, the CDR3 is TGCAGCACCTCCTCCACCGAGGTCGGCTACACCTTC. It translates to CSTSSTEVGYTF.

The CDR3 coding sequence is TGTGCCAGTTCGGGCGGGGTGAACACTGAAGCTTTCTTT. Protein product: CASSGGVNTEAFF. The V gene is TRBV19, the J gene TRBJ1-1; D ambiguous. The CDR3 covers 13 residues. The germline gives CDR1 LNHDA, CDR2 SQIVND (reference sequence). V gave up 8 bases and J gave up 0 bases, with 10 bases separating them.

The chain couples TRBV7-2 to TRBJ2-1, with a weak D call TRBD2 (6 bases). V was trimmed by 3 bases and J by 4 bases, leaving 16 bases between them. This CDR3 is 16 amino acids long. In germline, CDR1 is SGHTA, CDR2 FQGNSA. This CDR3 reads CASSFRRTGEYNEQFF. CDR3 nucleotides: TGTGCCAGCAGCTTCCGACGAACGGGGGAGTACAATGAGCAGTTCTTC.

The chain links TRBV10-3 to TRBJ2-7; no reliable D call. There are 11 residues in the CDR3. Germline V gene data show CDR1 as ENHRY and CDR2 as SYGVKD. V was trimmed by 3 bases and J by 6 bases, leaving 6 bases between them. The CDR3 protein is CAISDEAEQYF. The CDR3 region has the DNA TGTGCCATCAGTGACGAGGCCGAGCAGTACTTC.

In DNA form, the CDR3 reads TGTGCCAGCAGCCAAGTAAACGGCAATGAGCAGTTCTTC. It yields the protein CASSQVNGNEQFF. V is TRBV3-1 (or the pseudogene TRBV3-2) and J is TRBJ2-1, with D unresolved. V was trimmed by 1 base and J by 6 bases, leaving 7 bases between them. The V gene's germline CDR1 is LGHDT and CDR2 YNNKEL (reference sequence). The CDR3 runs 13 residues.

The rearrangement joins TRBV7-9 to TRBJ1-5; 9 bases match TRBD1. The CDR3 has 14 residues. V was clipped by 6 bases and J by 0 bases; unmatched bases: 0. Germline-derived CDR1 and CDR2 are SEHNR and FQNEAQ (reference sequence). CDR3 coding DNA: TGTGCCAGCAGGGGACAGGGTAGCAATCAGCCCCAGCATTTT. Translated: CASRGQGSNQPQHF.

This chain links TRBV7-6 with TRBJ1-3; 10 nucleotides match TRBD1. Germline loops: CDR1 SGHVS, CDR2 FNYEAQ. The V gene end was trimmed by 5 bases and the J gene end by 2 bases; junction bases not matched to a gene: 3. CDR3 length: 15 residues. The CDR3 sequence: CASSPGTGAGNTIYF. CDR3 bases: TGTGCCAGCAGCCCGGGGACAGGGGCTGGAAACACCATATATTTT.

The rearrangement links TRBV5-8 to TRBJ1-1, with D uncertain. CDR1 SGHTS and CDR2 YDEGEE come from the germline V gene. V was pared by 5 bases and J by 7 bases, with 15 bases between. This CDR3 has 13 residues. This CDR3 reads CASRTKAYYEAFF. DNA of the CDR3: TGTGCCAGCAGAACCAAGGCTTACTATGAAGCTTTCTTT.

On this clone: Other nucleotide sequences in the sample specify the same CDR3. The gene calls are TRBV5-1 and TRBJ2-3, with a possible D match to TRBD2 (6 bases). Germline V CDR1 and CDR2: SGHRS, YFSETQ. The V end was cut by 0 bases, the J end by 0 bases, with 8 bases between. The CDR3 consists of 15 residues. CDR3: CASSLDGTSTDTQYF. The DNA for the CDR3 is TGCGCCAGCAGCTTGGATGGGACTAGCACAGATACGCAGTATTTT.

V and J are TRBV5-6 and TRBJ2-7; 8 bases match TRBD2. CDR1 is SGHDT, CDR2 YYEEEE, per germline. Trimming removed 6 bases from V and 3 bases from J; junction bases left unmatched: 11. This CDR3 spans 15 amino acids. Written as DNA, the CDR3 is TGTGCCAGCATCGCGGCGGGGGGCTTGGGCTACGAGCAGTACTTC. It is translated as CASIAAGGLGYEQYF.

The chain joins TRBV12-5 to TRBJ1-5; D not certain. The CDR3 length is 15 residues. Trimming removed 1 base at V and 4 bases at J, with 11 bases between. Germline loops: CDR1 LGHNT, CDR2 FRNRAP. DNA for the CDR3: TGTGCTAGTGGTTTGGGATCTGGGAGGAATCAGCCCCAGCATTTT. Residues: CASGLGSGRNQPQHF.

Notes on this clone: One junction end disagrees with the germline gene, perhaps due to a read error. The rearrangement uses TRBV19 and TRBJ2-7; possibly TRBD2 for D (5 bases). The CDR3 is 13 residues long. Germline lookup yields CDR1 LNHDA and CDR2 SQIVND (reference sequence). The CDR3 loop reads CASSIRADYGQYF. The CDR3 DNA sequence: TGTGCCAGTAGTATTAGGGCCGACTACGGGCAGTACTTC.

The DNA for the CDR3 is TGTGCCAGCAGCCTTTGGACAGTCATGAGCTCTGGAAACACCATATATTTT. Translation gives CASSLWTVMSSGNTIYF. This chain links TRBV7-8 with TRBJ1-3; the D gene is possibly TRBD1 (6 bases). CDR1 is SGHVS and CDR2 is FQNEAQ in the germline V gene. The CDR3 runs 17 residues. The V end was cut by 5 bases, the J end by 0 bases, with 17 bases between.

This clone turned up a few times. This rearrangement joins TRBV13 to TRBJ1-4; 12 nucleotides match TRBD1. J was trimmed by 4 bases and V by 4 bases; bases with no gene match: 7. Germline V gene data show CDR1 as PRHDT and CDR2 as FYEKMQ (reference sequence). The CDR3 has 17 amino acids. The CDR3 reads CASSSRDRGLNNEKLFF. The CDR3 coding sequence is TGTGCCAGCAGCTCCCGGGACAGGGGGCTTAATAATGAAAAACTGTTTTTT.

V and J are TRBV4-2 and TRBJ1-1; TRBD1 matches at 10 bases. Germline lookup yields CDR1 LGHNA and CDR2 YNFKEQ. Losses at the gene ends were 0 bases for V and 6 bases for J; bases not matched to a gene: 10. CDR3 length: 17 residues. CDR3 residues: CASSQEDRGGPGAEAFF. CDR3 DNA sequence: TGTGCCAGCAGCCAAGAGGACAGGGGGGGCCCAGGGGCTGAAGCTTTCTTT.

The chain combines TRBV11-3 with TRBJ1-1, with a tentative D call TRBD1 (5 bases). V dropped 1 base and J dropped 5 bases, with 26 bases sitting between them. Germline assignment: CDR1 SGHNT and CDR2 YENEEA. The CDR3 has 19 amino acids. This CDR3 is CASSLVVPGGYGRNTEAFF. CDR3 in DNA: TGTGCCAGCAGCTTAGTAGTGCCGGGGGGGTATGGGAGGAATACTGAAGCTTTCTTT.

The J gene is TRBJ1-5, the V gene TRBV12-3 or TRBV12-4; D gene unclear. The CDR3 is 13 residues long. The ends were cut back, 6 bases at V and 1 base at J, with 7 bases in the middle. This CDR3 is CASSLRSNQPQHF. CDR3 nucleotide sequence: TGTGCCAGCAGCCTGAGAAGCAATCAGCCCCAGCATTTT.

The genes are TRBV5-1 and TRBJ2-2; TRBD2 matches at 8 bases. Germline V gene sequence: CDR1 SGHRS, CDR2 YFSETQ. CDR3 length equals 16 residues. The trim removed 4 bases at V and 4 bases at J, leaving 9 bases unmatched. This CDR3 reads CASSKLAEGGTGELFF. The CDR3, as DNA: TGCGCCAGCAGCAAACTAGCGGAGGGGGGCACCGGGGAGCTGTTTTTT.

This rearrangement joins TRBV6-5 to TRBJ2-7, with 11 positions matching TRBD2. The J segment lost 0 bases and the V segment lost 2 bases, leaving 3 bases of the junction unmatched. Looked up from germline, CDR1 is MNHEY and CDR2 is SVGAGI. CDR3 length equals 16 residues. The CDR3, as DNA: TGTGCCAGCAGTTACGGCACTAGCGGGAGCTCCTACGAGCAGTACTTC. Encoded protein: CASSYGTSGSSYEQYF.

This chain links TRBV6-6 with TRBJ2-1, with 14 bases identical to TRBD2. CDR1 MNHNY and CDR2 SVGAGI come from the germline V gene (reference sequence). The CDR3 extends over 16 amino acids. The junction had 8 bases not matched to a gene; V was cut back by 6 bases and J by 7 bases. Written as DNA, the CDR3 is TGTGCCAGCAGAGCAAGGACTAGCGGGGGGATGAATGAGCAGTTCTTC. As protein: CASRARTSGGMNEQFF.

This chain joins TRBV6-5 and TRBJ1-1; perhaps TRBD1 as D (5 bases). The CDR3 is 14 amino acids. V lost 0 bases to trimming and J lost 4 bases, with 9 bases between them. Looked up from germline, CDR1 is MNHEY and CDR2 is SVGAGI. As DNA, the CDR3 is TGTGCCAGCAGTTACTCCAGCAGGGCCACTGAAGCTTTCTTT. Its protein product is CASSYSSRATEAFF.

The chain recombines TRBV28 with TRBJ1-2; a weak D match, TRBD1 (6 bases). CDR1 is MDHEN, CDR2 SYDVKM, per germline. This CDR3 region has 15 residues. The V gene lost 6 bases and the J gene lost 8 bases, with 22 bases spanning the gap. The CDR3 bases are TGTGCCAGCAGCCCCCCTGCCAGGGACATTCGGGGCTACACCTTC. It is translated as CASSPPARDIRGYTF.

J is TRBJ2-7 and V is TRBV28; the D is unclear. Trimming took 6 bases from V and 2 from J, leaving 11 bases between them. This CDR3 is built from 13 residues. Germline CDR1 and CDR2: MDHEN and SYDVKM. CDR3 DNA sequence: TGTGCCAGCAGCCTAGACTTGCCCTACGAGCAGTACTTC. Translation: CASSLDLPYEQYF.

The chain carries TRBV12-5 and TRBJ2-3, with D perhaps TRBD2 (5 bases). Trimming stripped 9 bases from V and 0 bases from J, with 10 bases between. This CDR3 is built from 13 residues. The V gene's germline CDR1 is LGHNT and CDR2 FRNRAP. The CDR3 spells CASLEGSTDTQYF. In DNA form, the CDR3 reads TGTGCTAGCCTTGAGGGTAGCACAGATACGCAGTATTTT. The whole variable domain, filled in from reference TRBV12-5 and TRBJ2-3, reads DARVTQTPRHKVTEMGQEVTMRCQPILGHNTVFWYRQTMMQGLELLAYFRNRAPLDDSGMPKDRFSAEMPDATLATLKIQPSEPRDSAVYFCASLEGSTDTQYFGPGTRLTVL.

The chain uses TRBV11-3 and TRBJ2-1, with 11 bases lining up with TRBD1. The CDR3 is 17 residues long. The V gene's germline CDR1 is SGHNT and CDR2 YENEEA. V was clipped by 5 bases and J by 8 bases; unmatched bases: 14. The CDR3 bases are TGTGCCAGCAGCCCCCGCGGTAGGGACAGGGGGTTCCATGAGCAGTTCTTC. Translating gives CASSPRGRDRGFHEQFF. Variable domain in full (rest from reference TRBV11-3 and TRBJ2-1): EAGVVQSPRYKIIEKKQPVAFWCNPISGHNTLYWYLQNLGQGPELLIRYENEEAVDDSQLPKDRFSAERLKGVDSTLKIQPAELGDSAVYLCASSPRGRDRGFHEQFFGPGTRLTVL.

The chain employs TRBV12-3 or TRBV12-4 and TRBJ2-7, with D tentatively TRBD2 (6 bases). V was trimmed by 8 bases and J by 0 bases, leaving 8 bases between them. The CDR3 contains 12 residues. In DNA, the CDR3 is TGTGCCAGCCGGGGAGGCTCCTACGAGCAGTACTTC. As protein: CASRGGSYEQYF.

This clone showed up just a few times. The same CDR3 can be traced to other DNA sequences in this sample. The chain carries TRBV9 and TRBJ1-5, with TRBD1 identical over 8 bases. The CDR3 has 14 amino acids. CDR1 is SGDLS, CDR2 YYNGEE, per germline. J lost 2 bases, V lost 5 bases, and 3 bases had no gene match. CDR3 coding DNA: TGTGCCAGCAGTCCAGGGGGCGGCAATCAGCCCCAGCATTTT. Translating gives CASSPGGGNQPQHF.

The V and J genes are TRBV30 and TRBJ2-1; 12 positions match TRBD1. The CDR3 loop spans 15 amino acids. The V gene's germline CDR1 is GTSNPN and CDR2 SVGIG (reference sequence). J lost 8 bases, V lost 0 bases, and 5 bases had no gene match. The CDR3 sequence: CAWSVGQGARDEQFF. The CDR3, as DNA: TGTGCCTGGAGTGTGGGACAGGGGGCGAGGGATGAGCAGTTCTTC. Supplemented by reference TRBV30 and TRBJ2-1, the full variable domain reads SQTIHQWPATLVQPVGSPLSLECTVEGTSNPNLYWYRQAAGRGLQLLFYSVGIGQISSEVPQNLSASRPQDRQFILSSKKLLLSDSGFYLCAWSVGQGARDEQFFGPGTRLTVL.

This chain links TRBV19 with TRBJ2-1, with D perhaps TRBD2 (6 bases). This CDR3 spans 15 amino acids. V lost 1 base to trimming and J lost 4 bases, with 11 bases between them. Per the germline V gene, CDR1 is LNHDA and CDR2 is SQIVND (reference sequence). CDR3 sequence: CASSIGRDGYNEQFF. In DNA form, the CDR3 reads TGTGCCAGTAGTATAGGGCGGGACGGATACAATGAGCAGTTCTTC. Variable domain in full (rest from reference TRBV19 and TRBJ2-1): DGGITQSPKYLFRKEGQNVTLSCEQNLNHDAMYWYRQDPGQGLRLIYYSQIVNDFQKGDIAEGYSVSREKKESFPLTVTSAQKNPTAFYLCASSIGRDGYNEQFFGPGTRLTVL.